These 32 T cell receptor beta chains originate from one sample sequenced in a study of blood T cell repertoires in COVID-19. Method: immunoSEQ multiplex PCR; TCRdb's copy keeps in-frame clones and lacks some. Of 150,000 to 200,000 clones detected, about 90% appear once; the ten largest clones hold 11%. What was sequenced was peripheral blood. Receptor source: a woman in her fifties or sixties with COVID-19, enrolled during active disease.

The genes are TRBV11-2 and TRBJ2-5, with TRBD1 matching over 7 bases. The CDR3 contains 15 residues. Germline V gene lookup returns CDR1 SGHAT and CDR2 FQNNGV. The junction had 4 bases not matched to a gene; V was cut back by 3 bases and J by 0 bases. In DNA form, the CDR3 reads TGTGCCAGCAGCTTCCGAGGACAGGACCAAGAGACCCAGTACTTC. It encodes CASSFRGQDQETQYF.

Note on this clone: The same CDR3 is also encoded by other DNA sequences in this sample. The chain is built from TRBV4-1 and TRBJ2-7; possible D gene TRBD2, 5 bases. Germline lookup yields CDR1 MGHRA and CDR2 YSYEKL. Trimming took 0 bases from V and 1 from J, leaving 7 bases between them. The CDR3 loop spans 14 amino acids. CDR3 protein: CASSQEAGSYEQYF. The CDR3 region has the DNA TGCGCCAGCAGCCAAGAGGCGGGTTCCTACGAGCAGTACTTC.

Notes on this clone: Other DNA sequences from this sample encode an identical CDR3 as well. V gene TRBV7-2 combines with J gene TRBJ1-5; D perhaps matches TRBD1 (5 bases). V was shortened by 4 bases and J by 7 bases, with 11 bases between the two germline ends. This CDR3 has 13 amino acids. The germline CDR1 and CDR2 sequences are SGHTA and FQGNSA. The CDR3 DNA follows: TGTGCCAGCAGCTCCCAGGGTGGGCAGCCCCAGCATTTT. It codes for CASSSQGGQPQHF.

The rearrangement links TRBV19 to TRBJ1-5; no firm D call. Germline CDR1 LNHDA, CDR2 SQIVND (reference sequence). Deletions cut 3 bases from V and 4 bases from J, with 10 bases between. The CDR3 has 14 residues. The CDR3 DNA sequence: TGTGCCAGTAGTATCCAGGCCTCTAATCAGCCCCAGCATTTT. This gives the protein CASSIQASNQPQHF.

The rearrangement uses TRBV30 and TRBJ1-5, with D uncertain. Trimming shortened V by 1 base and J by 0 bases, and 10 bases separated the two germline ends. CDR1 and CDR2 (germline): GTSNPN, SVGIG (reference sequence). This CDR3 region has 15 residues. Written as DNA, the CDR3 is TGTGCCTGGAGTGCCCAGGCGGGTAGCAATCAGCCCCAGCATTTT. Translated, it gives CAWSAQAGSNQPQHF.

This clone was observed a few times. V is TRBV4-3 and J is TRBJ2-4, with a weak D call TRBD2 (5 bases). The CDR3 spans 14 residues. Deletions cut 3 bases from V and 8 bases from J, with 14 bases between. Looked up from germline, CDR1 is LGHNA and CDR2 is YSLEER. The CDR3 is CASSQDSFNYIQYF. CDR3 coding DNA: TGCGCCAGCAGCCAGGACTCCTTTAATTACATTCAGTACTTC.

V gene TRBV19 combines with J gene TRBJ2-5; 8 nucleotides match TRBD2. Trimming removed 10 bases from V and 5 bases from J; junction bases left unmatched: 9. CDR1 and CDR2 from the germline V gene are LNHDA and SQIVND (reference sequence). This CDR3 is 13 amino acids long. The DNA for the CDR3 is TGTGCCACCTCAACGGGGGGGCTTGAGACCCAGTACTTC. Translated: CATSTGGLETQYF.

The chain recombines TRBV24-1 with TRBJ2-2; perhaps TRBD1 as D (6 bases). Germline values: CDR1 KGHDR, CDR2 SFDVKD. Between the trimmed V and J ends, which lost 8 bases and 5 bases, there was a span of 8 bases. The CDR3 is 12 amino acids. CDR3 protein: CATTRGTGELFF. CDR3 sequence (DNA): TGTGCCACCACAAGGGGGACCGGGGAGCTGTTTTTT.

The gene calls are TRBV4-1 and TRBJ2-7, with a possible D match to TRBD1 (5 bases). With 0 bases removed from V and 0 bases from J, the gap between germline ends came to 6 bases. The CDR3 contains 14 residues. The V gene's germline CDR1 is MGHRA and CDR2 YSYEKL. The chain's CDR3 is CASSQDDSSYEQYF. CDR3 coding DNA: TGCGCCAGCAGCCAAGATGACAGCTCCTACGAGCAGTACTTC.

J is TRBJ2-1 and V is TRBV12-3 or TRBV12-4, with 7 bases identical to TRBD1. The CDR3 consists of 12 residues. Trimming at V came to 2 bases and at J to 12 bases, leaving 4 bases not matched to a gene. The CDR3 DNA is TGTGCCAGCAGTTTACAGGGGGAAGCGCAGTTCTTC. As protein: CASSLQGEAQFF.

The chain links TRBV14 to TRBJ1-4; D gene unclear. V was cut by 1 base and J by 7 bases, with 10 bases left in between. The CDR3 runs 14 residues. Germline V gives CDR1 SGHDN, CDR2 FVKESK. The CDR3 region has the DNA TGTGCCAGCAGCCAAGGAGGGTTAGGTGAAAAACTGTTTTTT. It encodes CASSQGGLGEKLFF.

This sequence joins TRBV28 and TRBJ2-7; a possible D gene is TRBD2 (5 bases). Trimming removed 4 bases from V and 1 base from J, with 14 bases in between. Germline CDR1 reads MDHEN; CDR2 reads SYDVKM. The CDR3 covers 15 residues. The CDR3 DNA reads TGTGCCAGCAGTTCCTCCTGGGAGTCATCCTACGAGCAGTACTTC. This gives the protein CASSSSWESSYEQYF.

This sequence joins TRBV27 and TRBJ2-7; maybe TRBD1 (6 bases). The CDR3 is 13 residues long. Trimming left V 7 bases short and J 6 bases short, with 16 bases between. Germline V gene lookup returns CDR1 MNHEY and CDR2 SMNVEV (reference sequence). This chain's CDR3 is CASTNTGFGEQYF. As DNA, the CDR3 is TGTGCCAGCACCAATACAGGGTTTGGCGAGCAGTACTTC.

This clone has only a few counts. The V gene is TRBV13, the J gene TRBJ1-2; D might be TRBD1 (6 bases). The germline gives CDR1 PRHDT, CDR2 FYEKMQ (reference sequence). V shed 0 bases and J shed 2 bases, with 7 bases lying between them. The CDR3 sequence is 14 residues long. The DNA of the CDR3 is TGTGCCAGCAGCTTAGGTCAGGGGAACTATGGCTACACCTTC. This encodes CASSLGQGNYGYTF.

The chain joins TRBV7-2 to TRBJ2-7, with D maybe TRBD2 (6 bases). Per the germline V gene, CDR1 is SGHTA and CDR2 is FQGNSA. Between the trimmed V and J ends, which lost 5 bases and 2 bases, there was a span of 16 bases. CDR3 size: 15 residues. The CDR3 nucleotides are TGTGCCAGCAGCAACCGGGACTGGGACGCCTACGAGCAGTACTTC. Translating gives CASSNRDWDAYEQYF.

The chain couples TRBV9 to TRBJ1-2; 11 bases are shared with TRBD1. The CDR3 consists of 15 residues. Germline assignment: CDR1 SGDLS and CDR2 YYNGEE. Trimming at V came to 0 bases and at J to 8 bases, leaving 6 bases not matched to a gene. CDR3 in DNA: TGTGCCAGCAGCGTAGCTGGACAGGGGGCGAGGGGCTACACCTTC. Protein sequence: CASSVAGQGARGYTF.

The chain has TRBV19 and TRBJ1-2; D perhaps matches TRBD1 (6 bases). The CDR3 spans 17 residues. The ends were cut back, 4 bases at V and 5 bases at J, with 23 bases in the middle. From germline, CDR1 is LNHDA and CDR2 SQIVND (reference sequence). CDR3 region: CASSSARTASVSYGYTF. CDR3 nucleotide sequence: TGTGCCAGTAGTAGTGCCCGGACAGCGAGTGTATCTTATGGCTACACCTTC. The full variable domain, its missing parts supplied by reference TRBV19 and TRBJ1-2, is DGGITQSPKYLFRKEGQNVTLSCEQNLNHDAMYWYRQDPGQGLRLIYYSQIVNDFQKGDIAEGYSVSREKKESFPLTVTSAQKNPTAFYLCASSSARTASVSYGYTFGSGTRLTVV.

The gene calls are TRBV7-8 and TRBJ1-2, with D perhaps TRBD1 (5 bases). Germline V lookup: CDR1 SGHVS, CDR2 FQNEAQ. The CDR3 extends over 13 amino acids. The germline V and J ends were trimmed by 5 bases and 3 bases, with 10 bases remaining between them. The CDR3 is CASSPLRDYGYTF. DNA for the CDR3: TGTGCCAGCAGCCCGCTCAGGGACTATGGCTACACCTTC.

The chain links TRBV24-1 to TRBJ1-2, with 10 bases that match TRBD1. The CDR3 is 15 residues long. The J segment lost 5 bases and the V segment lost 4 bases, leaving 6 bases of the junction unmatched. Germline V gene sequence: CDR1 KGHDR, CDR2 SFDVKD. CDR3: CATSEPGTGVYGYTF. The DNA of the CDR3 is TGTGCCACCAGTGAACCCGGGACAGGGGTATATGGCTACACCTTC.

The V gene is TRBV29-1, the J gene TRBJ2-6, with TRBD2 matching over 7 bases. This CDR3 contains 15 residues. Germline CDR1 is SQVTM and CDR2 is ANQGSEA. J lost 2 bases, V lost 6 bases, and 7 bases had no gene match. DNA for the CDR3: TGCAGCGTCCGACCTCGGGGGGCTGGGGCCAACGTCCTGACTTTC. The encoded protein is CSVRPRGAGANVLTF.

The J gene is TRBJ1-1, the V gene TRBV6-6, with TRBD1 matching over 8 bases. The CDR3 spans 14 residues. Germline CDR1 MNHNY, CDR2 SVGAGI (reference sequence). V shed 6 bases, J shed 3 bases, and the junction held 6 bases outside the gene matches. The CDR3 DNA sequence: TGTGCCAGCAGCCCGGGACAGGCTTACACTGAAGCTTTCTTT. It codes for CASSPGQAYTEAFF.

Of note for this clone: One end of the junction fails to match germline, which may point to a read error. The V call is TRBV7-2, the J call TRBJ2-1, with 9 bases matching TRBD1. Per the germline V gene, CDR1 is SGHTA and CDR2 is FQGNSA. The CDR3 has 18 residues. The CDR3 DNA sequence: TGTGCCAGCATCTTACAGGGGGCGGGTTCACCAACACACAATGAGCAGTTCTTC. This encodes CASILQGAGSPTHNEQFF.

The rearrangement uses TRBV5-4 and TRBJ2-3; TRBD2 agrees at 14 bases. CDR3 length: 17 amino acids. Trimming at V came to 4 bases and at J to 3 bases, leaving 7 bases not matched to a gene. Germline CDR1 reads SGHNT; CDR2 reads YYREEE (reference sequence). CDR3 in DNA: TGTGCCAGCAGCATCGGGACTAGCGGGAGAAGTACAGATACGCAGTATTTT. Protein product: CASSIGTSGRSTDTQYF.

The rearrangement joins TRBV6-5 to TRBJ2-7; 9 bases line up with TRBD1. This CDR3 comprises 15 residues. Germline assignment: CDR1 MNHEY and CDR2 SVGAGI. V was clipped by 6 bases and J by 2 bases; unmatched bases: 8. DNA of the CDR3: TGTGCCAGCAGACCACCGGGACAGGGAGCCTACGAGCAGTACTTC. It yields the protein CASRPPGQGAYEQYF.

This clone was picked up one time. The J gene is TRBJ1-1, the V gene TRBV19; D is ambiguous. V shed 3 bases and J shed 13 bases, with 15 bases lying between them. Germline assignment: CDR1 LNHDA and CDR2 SQIVND (reference sequence). The CDR3 is 12 residues long. The CDR3 loop reads CASSMPPARGFF. The CDR3 coding sequence is TGTGCCAGTAGTATGCCTCCGGCGCGGGGTTTCTTT.

This clone was observed once. The V and J genes are TRBV27 and TRBJ1-2; no reliable D call. Germline assignment: CDR1 MNHEY and CDR2 SMNVEV (reference sequence). The CDR3 covers 14 residues. V was trimmed by 5 bases and J by 2 bases, leaving 12 bases between them. The CDR3 nucleotides read TGTGCCAGCAGTCCCGGCGCGGGGAACTATGGCTACACCTTC. This codes for CASSPGAGNYGYTF.

In its sample, this clone was seen once. The V and J genes are TRBV4-1 and TRBJ1-1, with 8 bases lining up with TRBD1. The germline CDR1 and CDR2 sequences are MGHRA and YSYEKL. J gave up 3 bases and V 2 bases, and 2 bases lay outside the gene matches. This CDR3 region has 14 residues. CDR3: CASSQLTGDTEAFF. The CDR3, as DNA: TGCGCCAGCAGCCAATTGACAGGGGACACTGAAGCTTTCTTT.

This clone was found once. V and J are TRBV4-3 and TRBJ1-3; maybe TRBD1 (6 bases). This CDR3 spans 15 amino acids. The V gene's germline CDR1 is LGHNA and CDR2 YSLEER. V gave up 4 bases and J gave up 3 bases, with 13 bases separating them. As DNA, the CDR3 is TGCGCCAGCAGCCCGGGGACAACGAGTGGAAACACCATATATTTT. Encoded protein: CASSPGTTSGNTIYF.

This sequence joins TRBV4-3 and TRBJ2-3; TRBD2 might be the D (5 bases). CDR3 size: 13 residues. CDR1 LGHNA and CDR2 YSLEER come from the germline V gene. Trimming removed 4 bases at V and 2 bases at J, with 7 bases between. CDR3 region: CASSPDFTDTQYF. The CDR3, as DNA: TGCGCCAGCAGCCCGGACTTCACAGATACGCAGTATTTT.

The CDR3 DNA sequence: TGTGCCAGCAGAAGACAGGGTTCCTATAATTCACCCCTCCACTTT. Amino acids: CASRRQGSYNSPLHF. The genes are TRBV11-2 and TRBJ1-6, with TRBD1 identical over 7 bases. V was clipped by 6 bases and J by 1 base; unmatched bases: 3. The CDR3 runs 15 residues. In germline, CDR1 is SGHAT, CDR2 FQNNGV.

V and J are TRBV27 and TRBJ2-1; 15 nucleotides match TRBD2. V lost 6 bases and J lost 0; bases outside the gene matches: 6. The CDR3 length is 18 residues. The germline V gene has CDR1 MNHEY and CDR2 SMNVEV (reference sequence). DNA of the CDR3: TGTGCCAGCAGGGCCGGACTAGCGGGAGGGAGCTCCTACAATGAGCAGTTCTTC. This translates into CASRAGLAGGSSYNEQFF.

The chain couples TRBV19 to TRBJ1-1; 7 nucleotides match TRBD1. Germline V gene lookup returns CDR1 LNHDA and CDR2 SQIVND (reference sequence). This CDR3 comprises 14 residues. The junction had 6 bases not matched to a gene; V was cut back by 7 bases and J by 1 base. CDR3 nucleotides: TGTGCCAGTACCCCGGACAGGAAGAACACTGAAGCTTTCTTT. Translated: CASTPDRKNTEAFF.